The 23 T cell receptor beta chains presented below share a single source sample, sequenced in a study of identifying expanded T cells in peripheral blood. Assay: immunoSEQ multiplex PCR; the TCRdb copy retains only in-frame clones and omits some. The table has about 98,000 clones, about 91% seen once; the top ten hold roughly 14%. Sequencing was done on a sample of blood. These receptors were taken from a person aged 18 to 70 in good health.

The CDR3 reads CATSRVGDTQYF. DNA of the CDR3: TGTGCCACCAGCAGGGTGGGTGATACGCAGTATTTT. V usage is TRBV15 and J usage is TRBJ2-3; D unresolved. The germline CDR1 and CDR2 sequences are LNHNV and YYDKDF (reference sequence). This CDR3 region has 12 residues. V was shortened by 3 bases and J by 6 bases, with 7 bases between the two germline ends.

The chain employs TRBV5-6 and TRBJ1-6; perhaps TRBD1 as D (6 bases). Germline assignment: CDR1 SGHDT and CDR2 YYEEEE. V was cut by 5 bases and J by 9 bases, with 18 bases left in between. This CDR3 has 15 amino acids. CDR3 region: CASRFRGIQSSPLHF. As DNA, the CDR3 is TGTGCCAGCAGGTTCAGGGGCATCCAGAGTTCACCCCTCCACTTT. Complete variable domain (other parts from reference TRBV5-6 and TRBJ1-6): DAGVTQSPTHLIKTRGQQVTLRCSPKSGHDTVSWYQQALGQGPQFIFQYYEEEERQRGNFPDRFSGHQFPNYSSELNVNALLLGDSALYLCASRFRGIQSSPLHFGNGTRLTVT.

The chain has TRBV7-9 and TRBJ1-2; D gene ambiguous. Germline V gene data show CDR1 as SEHNR and CDR2 as FQNEAQ (reference sequence). CDR3 length equals 15 residues. V lost 1 base, J lost 2 bases, and 11 bases lay in between. This chain's CDR3 is CASSLDHVGNYGYTF. In DNA form, the CDR3 reads TGTGCCAGCAGCTTAGACCACGTCGGGAACTATGGCTACACCTTC.

V usage is TRBV7-9 and J usage is TRBJ1-4, with a weak D call TRBD1 (5 bases). V was pared by 5 bases and J by 14 bases, with 12 bases between. CDR3 length: 11 residues. CDR1 is SEHNR, CDR2 FQNEAQ, per germline (reference sequence). This CDR3 is CASSLVEGLFF. The CDR3 bases are TGTGCCAGCAGCCTGGTGGAGGGGCTGTTTTTT.

This chain links TRBV30 with TRBJ2-5, with D possibly being TRBD1 (5 bases). V lost 6 bases and J lost 5, with 16 bases in between. There are 13 residues in the CDR3. Germline V gene sequence: CDR1 GTSNPN, CDR2 SVGIG (reference sequence). The CDR3: CACTGHTGETQYF. The CDR3 nucleotides read TGTGCCTGTACCGGACACACCGGGGAGACCCAGTACTTC.

The V gene is TRBV5-4, the J gene TRBJ1-4, with 7 nucleotides matching TRBD1. The CDR3 extends over 15 amino acids. With 2 bases clipped from V and 4 bases from J, the junction kept 5 bases outside the gene matches. Germline CDR1 reads SGHNT; CDR2 reads YYREEE (reference sequence). In nucleotides, the CDR3 is TGTGCCAGCAGCTTCGGGGACAGCCGTAATGAAAAACTGTTTTTT. It translates to CASSFGDSRNEKLFF.

The table lists this clone with a count of one. In nucleotides, the CDR3 is TGCGCCAGCAGCCTTACGACAGGGTCTTCGAATTCACCCCTCCACTTT. Translated, it gives CASSLTTGSSNSPLHF. J is TRBJ1-6 and V is TRBV4-3, with TRBD1 matching over 7 bases. Germline CDR1 and CDR2: LGHNA and YSLEER. V was clipped by 4 bases and J by 7 bases; unmatched bases: 10. This CDR3 has 16 residues.

V usage is TRBV7-2 and J usage is TRBJ1-6; D call uncertain. The V and J ends lost 4 bases and 0 bases respectively, with 13 bases between them. CDR1 SGHTA and CDR2 FQGNSA come from the germline V gene. The CDR3 has 17 residues. CDR3 loop: CASSSHSALSYNSPLHF. The CDR3 bases are TGTGCCAGCAGCTCACACAGTGCCCTCTCCTATAATTCACCCCTCCACTTT.

The DNA of the CDR3 is TGCGCCAGCAGGGGGGACAGGGGAGGGCAGTACTTC. Translation gives CASRGDRGGQYF. The chain recombines TRBV5-1 with TRBJ2-7, with TRBD1 identical over 10 bases. CDR3 length: 12 amino acids. CDR1 is SGHRS, CDR2 YFSETQ, per germline. V dropped 5 bases and J dropped 9; count of bases not matched to a gene: 5. The entire variable domain, with the rest obtained from reference TRBV5-1 and TRBJ2-7, is as follows: KAGVTQTPRYLIKTRGQQVTLSCSPISGHRSVSWYQQTPGQGLQFLFEYFSETQRNKGNFPGRFSGRQFSNSRSEMNVSTLELGDSALYLCASRGDRGGQYFGPGTRLTVT.

This clone was detected only once. The V gene is TRBV6-5, the J gene TRBJ2-7, with D maybe TRBD1 (5 bases). This CDR3 spans 13 amino acids. Trimming removed 6 bases from V and 6 bases from J, with 15 bases in between. Germline V lookup: CDR1 MNHEY, CDR2 SVGAGI. CDR3 in amino acids: CASRPDHQGEQYF. The CDR3 DNA reads as TGTGCCAGCAGACCGGACCATCAGGGCGAGCAGTACTTC.

The gene calls are TRBV10-2 and TRBJ2-7; TRBD1 might be the D (6 bases). Between the trimmed V and J ends, which lost 11 bases and 2 bases, there was a span of 13 bases. Germline-derived CDR1 and CDR2 are WSHSY and SAAADI. The CDR3 has 12 residues. CDR3 nucleotide sequence: TGCGCCGGGGGCAGGGACCCCTACGAGCAGTACTTC. Residues: CAGGRDPYEQYF.

The rearrangement joins TRBV10-1 to TRBJ2-1; 12 bases are shared with TRBD2. CDR1 is WNHNN, CDR2 SYGVQD, per germline (reference sequence). The junction had 1 base not matched to a gene; V was cut back by 4 bases and J by 3 bases. CDR3 length equals 15 residues. As DNA, the CDR3 is TGCGCCAGCAGTGGGGGACTAGCGGGCTACAATGAGCAGTTCTTC. This codes for CASSGGLAGYNEQFF.

The chain links TRBV13 to TRBJ2-1, with D perhaps matching TRBD1 (6 bases). Germline lookup yields CDR1 PRHDT and CDR2 FYEKMQ (reference sequence). V was pared by 10 bases and J by 8 bases, with 15 bases between. This CDR3 spans 12 amino acids. The CDR3 sequence: CATAGTTDEQFF. DNA for the CDR3: TGTGCCACTGCCGGGACAACGGATGAGCAGTTCTTC.

The rearrangement uses TRBV6-5 and TRBJ2-1; TRBD2 matches at 12 bases. Germline CDR1 reads MNHEY; CDR2 reads SVGAGI. There are 14 residues in the CDR3. The ends lost 5 bases at V and 9 bases at J; junction bases unmatched: 5. The CDR3 region is CASSRGLAGSEQFF. The CDR3 DNA is TGTGCCAGCAGTCGAGGACTAGCGGGGTCTGAGCAGTTCTTC.

V gene TRBV6-6 combines with J gene TRBJ2-2; TRBD2 might be the D (6 bases). Germline V gives CDR1 MNHNY, CDR2 SVGAGI (reference sequence). V lost 8 bases to trimming and J lost 2 bases, with 15 bases between them. The CDR3 covers 15 residues. The CDR3 DNA is TGTGCCAGCGAGCTTCCCGGGGGTAACACCGGGGAGCTGTTTTTT. It is translated as CASELPGGNTGELFF.

V and J are TRBV6-1 and TRBJ1-2; tentative D call: TRBD1 (5 bases). Germline V gives CDR1 MNHNS, CDR2 SASEGT. This CDR3 has 15 residues. Trimming removed 0 bases at V and 4 bases at J, with 12 bases between. The CDR3 bases are TGTGCCAGCAGTGAAGCTGGCGACAGACTCTATGGCTACACCTTC. Protein product: CASSEAGDRLYGYTF.

The chain links TRBV19 to TRBJ1-3, with D perhaps matching TRBD1 (5 bases). CDR3 length: 16 residues. Trimming cost V 3 bases and J 0 bases, with 12 bases left between them. Germline CDR1 is LNHDA and CDR2 is SQIVND (reference sequence). CDR3 in amino acids: CASSMPQGPSGNTIYF. The CDR3 DNA reads TGTGCCAGTAGTATGCCTCAGGGACCCTCTGGAAACACCATATATTTT.

The chain uses TRBV6-6 and TRBJ2-1, with D perhaps matching TRBD2 (7 bases). The CDR3 length is 15 residues. The germline gives CDR1 MNHNY, CDR2 SVGAGI (reference sequence). CDR3 DNA sequence: TGTGCTACCCAAGACGCGGGGGCCGCCTACAATGAGCAGTTCTTC. Encoded protein: CATQDAGAAYNEQFF.

The V gene is TRBV5-4, the J gene TRBJ1-2, with no clear D. This CDR3 is 12 amino acids long. The ends were cut back, 4 bases at V and 4 bases at J, with 8 bases in the middle. Germline CDR1 SGHNT, CDR2 YYREEE (reference sequence). DNA for the CDR3: TGTGCCAGCAGCGAGGCCGGCTATGGCTACACCTTC. It yields the protein CASSEAGYGYTF.

The chain recombines TRBV19 with TRBJ1-2; no reliable D call. The V end was cut by 3 bases, the J end by 5 bases, with 10 bases between. The germline V gene has CDR1 LNHDA and CDR2 SQIVND (reference sequence). CDR3 length: 13 residues. Here the CDR3 DNA reads TGTGCCAGTAGTATGGGTTCCCCTTATGGCTACACCTTC. Translated: CASSMGSPYGYTF.

The chain employs TRBV5-4 and TRBJ2-5, with 8 bases aligning to TRBD1. Trimming removed 0 bases from V and 5 bases from J; junction bases left unmatched: 12. The CDR3 is made up of 17 amino acids. The germline V gene has CDR1 SGHNT and CDR2 YYREEE (reference sequence). CDR3 DNA sequence: TGTGCCAGCAGCTTGGGACAGGGGTCCCTCATTAAGGAGACCCAGTACTTC. As protein: CASSLGQGSLIKETQYF.

This clone came up a few times. This chain connects TRBV19 to TRBJ1-5, with 9 bases matching TRBD1. The CDR3 length is 15 residues. CDR1 LNHDA and CDR2 SQIVND come from the germline V gene (reference sequence). J gave up 7 bases and V 6 bases, and 10 bases lay outside the gene matches. The CDR3 sequence is CASSYGTGQAQPQHF. The CDR3 nucleotides read TGTGCCAGTAGCTATGGGACAGGGCAGGCCCAGCCCCAGCATTTT.

The chain recombines TRBV18 with TRBJ2-7, with D possibly TRBD1 on 6 matching bases. V lost 0 bases to trimming and J lost 2 bases, with 11 bases between them. Looked up from germline, CDR1 is KGHSH and CDR2 is LQKENI. This CDR3 is 15 amino acids long. CDR3 sequence reads: CASSPPTGLTYEQYF. The CDR3 DNA reads TGTGCCAGCTCACCACCTACAGGGCTTACCTACGAGCAGTACTTC.